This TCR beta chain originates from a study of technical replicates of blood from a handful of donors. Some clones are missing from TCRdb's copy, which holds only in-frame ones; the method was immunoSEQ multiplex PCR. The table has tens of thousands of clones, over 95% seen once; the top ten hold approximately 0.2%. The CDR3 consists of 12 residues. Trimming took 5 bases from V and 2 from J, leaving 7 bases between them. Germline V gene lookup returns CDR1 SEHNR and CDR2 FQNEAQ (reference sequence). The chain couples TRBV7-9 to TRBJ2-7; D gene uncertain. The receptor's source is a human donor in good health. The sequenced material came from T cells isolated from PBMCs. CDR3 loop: CASSPSPYEQYF. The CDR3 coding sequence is TGTGCCAGCAGCCCAAGCCCCTACGAGCAGTACTTC. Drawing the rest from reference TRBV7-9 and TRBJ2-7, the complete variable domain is DTGVSQNPRHKITKRGQNVTFRCDPISEHNRLYWYRQTLGQGPEFLTYFQNEAQLEKSRLLSDRFSAERPKGSFSTLEIQRTEQGDSAMYLCASSPSPYEQYFGPGTRLTVT.